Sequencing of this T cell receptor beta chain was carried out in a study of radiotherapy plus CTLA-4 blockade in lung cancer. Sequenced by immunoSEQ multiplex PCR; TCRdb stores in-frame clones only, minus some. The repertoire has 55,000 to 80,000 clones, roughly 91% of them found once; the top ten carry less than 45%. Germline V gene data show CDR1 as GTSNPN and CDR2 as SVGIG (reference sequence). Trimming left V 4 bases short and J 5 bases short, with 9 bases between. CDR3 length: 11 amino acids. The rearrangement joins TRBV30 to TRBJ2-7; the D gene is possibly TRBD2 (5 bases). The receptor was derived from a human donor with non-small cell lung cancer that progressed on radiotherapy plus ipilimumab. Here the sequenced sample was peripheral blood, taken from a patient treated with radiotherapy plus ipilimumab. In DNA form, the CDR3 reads TGTGCCTGGACCTGGAGGAACGAGCAGTACTTC. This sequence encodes CAWTWRNEQYF.